This T cell receptor beta chain was sequenced for a study of cytomegalovirus exposure and HLA in healthy donors. Study observations and caveats: The majority of CMV-associated TCR beta chains were reported as apparently HLA-restricted in a later analysis. Roughly uniform sequencing depth across donors was assumed, possibly incorrectly. Highly shared variants forming one cluster were likely a sequencing artifact.

The donors (healthy individuals) were bone marrow donors. As regards this clone: The antigen remains undetermined.

PCR employed 60 Vbeta and 13 Jbeta primers. The repertoire was sequenced with immunoSEQ multiplex PCR; TCRdb's copy has only in-frame clones and lacks some. The sample has around 130,000 clones, roughly 79% seen once; the top ten hold approximately 3%. Sequencing was done on a sample of PBMCs. The receptor comes from a boy under 10 years old in good health and CMV-seronegative.

For the CDR3, the DNA is TGTGCCAGCTCAGCACATGCGGGTACAGATACGCAGTATTTT. It yields the protein CASSAHAGTDTQYF. V and J are TRBV18 and TRBJ2-3; a weak D match, TRBD2 (5 bases). Germline V gene data show CDR1 as KGHSH and CDR2 as LQKENI. Deletions cut 5 bases from V and 3 bases from J, with 12 bases between. The CDR3 runs 14 residues.